These T cell receptor beta chains were read from a single sample in a study of blood T cell repertoires in COVID-19. Only in-frame clones appear in the TCRdb table, and some are missing; sequencing was by immunoSEQ multiplex PCR. The sample has over 45,000 clones, around 83% seen once. Sequenced sample: peripheral blood. These receptors were collected from a human donor in a cohort sampled during active or convalescent COVID-19. The CDR3 runs from the conserved cysteine through the conserved F or W. The D gene is left open where the match is weak. Expanded clones are given a class, and other clones once, few, many or no size at all.

J gene: TRBJ1-2
clone size: .
D gene: TRBD1
V gene: TRBV6-5
CDR3 length: 14
CDR3 DNA: TGTGCCAGCAACCAGGGGGACAGGGGGCATGGCTACACCTTC
CDR3 protein: CASNQGDRGHGYTF

J gene: TRBJ2-1
clone size: .
D gene: TRBD2
V gene: TRBV25-1
CDR3 length: 16
CDR3 DNA: TGTGCCAGCAGTGAAAGAGCGGGGCACTCCTACAATGAGCAGTTCTTC
CDR3 protein: CASSERAGHSYNEQFF

J gene: TRBJ2-3
clone size: .
D gene: .
V gene: TRBV7-3
CDR3 length: 14
CDR3 DNA: TGTGCCACCACTCAGGGTCGTAGCACAGATACGCAGTATTTT
CDR3 protein: CATTQGRSTDTQYF

J gene: TRBJ2-7
clone size: .
D gene: TRBD1
V gene: TRBV7-2
CDR3 length: 14
CDR3 DNA: TGTGCCAGCAGCGCCGGGACAGGGTCGTACGAGCAGTACTTC
CDR3 protein: CASSAGTGSYEQYF

J gene: TRBJ2-1
clone size: few
D gene: .
V gene: TRBV21-1
CDR3 length: 10
CDR3 DNA: TGTGCCAACCGGGGCAATGAGCAGTTCTTC
CDR3 protein: CANRGNEQFF

J gene: TRBJ2-1
clone size: .
D gene: .
V gene: TRBV9
CDR3 length: 16
CDR3 DNA: TGTGCCAGCAGCGTAGGACTAGATGTTTCCTACAATGAGCAGTTCTTC
CDR3 protein: CASSVGLDVSYNEQFF

J gene: TRBJ2-5
clone size: .
D gene: TRBD2
V gene: TRBV3-1/TRBV3-2
CDR3 length: 17
CDR3 DNA: TGTGCCAGCAGCCAAGTCGGTAGCGGGGGGGCCCGAGAGACCCAGTACTTC
CDR3 protein: CASSQVGSGGARETQYF

J gene: TRBJ1-2
clone size: .
D gene: TRBD1
V gene: TRBV6-2/TRBV6-3
CDR3 length: 13
CDR3 DNA: TGTGCCAGCAGTCCCGGGACAGGCTATGGCTACACCTTC
CDR3 protein: CASSPGTGYGYTF

J gene: TRBJ1-6
clone size: .
D gene: TRBD1
V gene: TRBV4-1
CDR3 length: 16
CDR3 DNA: TGCGCCAGCAGCGCCCGGACAGGGTCGAATAATTCACCCCTCCACTTT
CDR3 protein: CASSARTGSNNSPLHF

J gene: TRBJ1-5
clone size: .
D gene: .
V gene: TRBV7-9
CDR3 length: 13
CDR3 DNA: TGTGCCAGCAGCTTAGGAGGTTATCAGCCCCAGCATTTT
CDR3 protein: CASSLGGYQPQHF

J gene: TRBJ1-1
clone size: .
D gene: .
V gene: TRBV5-4
CDR3 length: 12
CDR3 DNA: TGTGCCAGCAGCTTTCGGGGATCTGAAGCTTTCTTT
CDR3 protein: CASSFRGSEAFF

J gene: TRBJ1-1
clone size: .
D gene: .
V gene: TRBV11-1
CDR3 length: 15
CDR3 DNA: TGTGCCAGCAGCCTCGGATCTGGGCGAGTGACTGAAGCTTTCTTT
CDR3 protein: CASSLGSGRVTEAFF

J gene: TRBJ1-1
clone size: .
D gene: .
V gene: TRBV9
CDR3 length: 16
CDR3 DNA: TGTGCCAGCAGCGGGGGGACACGGTCTAGCTACACTGAAGCTTTCTTT
CDR3 protein: CASSGGTRSSYTEAFF

J gene: TRBJ2-5
clone size: .
D gene: .
V gene: TRBV7-2
CDR3 length: 15
CDR3 DNA: TGTGCCAGCAGCTTACCGTCAGGGACACAAGAGACCCAGTACTTC
CDR3 protein: CASSLPSGTQETQYF

J gene: TRBJ2-3
clone size: .
D gene: .
V gene: TRBV7-2
CDR3 length: 16
CDR3 DNA: TGTGCCAGCAGCTCGCACCGGACTGTAAGCACAGATACGCAGTATTTT
CDR3 protein: CASSSHRTVSTDTQYF

J gene: TRBJ1-2
clone size: .
D gene: TRBD1
V gene: TRBV7-7
CDR3 length: 15
CDR3 DNA: TGTGCTAGCAGATACAGGGGGACCTCCCGCGTTGGCTACACCTTC
CDR3 protein: CASRYRGTSRVGYTF

J gene: TRBJ1-4
clone size: .
D gene: TRBD1
V gene: TRBV20-1
CDR3 length: 11
CDR3 DNA: TGCAGTGCTGGACAGGGCCCAGAACTGTTTTTT
CDR3 protein: CSAGQGPELFF

J gene: TRBJ1-3
clone size: .
D gene: .
V gene: TRBV5-4
CDR3 length: 16
CDR3 DNA: TGTGCCAGCAGCTTGATAGGCCAAGGGGCAGGAAACACCATATATTTT
CDR3 protein: CASSLIGQGAGNTIYF

J gene: TRBJ1-2
clone size: .
D gene: TRBD1
V gene: TRBV5-8
CDR3 length: 15
CDR3 DNA: TGTGCCAGCAGCCACACGACAGGGGGAAACTATGGCTACACCTTC
CDR3 protein: CASSHTTGGNYGYTF

J gene: TRBJ1-3
clone size: .
D gene: .
V gene: TRBV7-4
CDR3 length: 17
CDR3 DNA: TGTGCCAGCGGAAACGGAAGGGGTGAGAGCTCTGGAAACACCATATATTTT
CDR3 protein: CASGNGRGESSGNTIYF

J gene: TRBJ1-4
clone size: .
D gene: .
V gene: TRBV4-3
CDR3 length: 14
CDR3 DNA: TGCGCCAGCAGCCAAGACCGGGGTTCCGAAAAACTGTTTTTT
CDR3 protein: CASSQDRGSEKLFF

J gene: TRBJ2-1
clone size: .
D gene: .
V gene: TRBV5-1
CDR3 length: 16
CDR3 DNA: TGCGCCAGCAGCCAAGGAGGGACAGATACATACAATGAGCAGTTCTTC
CDR3 protein: CASSQGGTDTYNEQFF

J gene: TRBJ2-7
clone size: .
D gene: TRBD1
V gene: TRBV25-1
CDR3 length: 13
CDR3 DNA: TGTGCCAGCAACCCGGGACAGGGCTACGAGCAGTACTTC
CDR3 protein: CASNPGQGYEQYF

J gene: TRBJ2-3
clone size: .
D gene: TRBD2
V gene: TRBV5-6
CDR3 length: 17
CDR3 DNA: TGTGCCAGCAGCTTGGCCTGGCTAGCGGGGGGATCCGATAGGCAGTATTTT
CDR3 protein: CASSLAWLAGGSDRQYF

J gene: TRBJ2-3
clone size: .
D gene: TRBD2
V gene: TRBV27
CDR3 length: 13
CDR3 DNA: TGTGCCAGCAGCCTAGCGGGGGCGGATACGCAGTATTTT
CDR3 protein: CASSLAGADTQYF

J gene: TRBJ2-7
clone size: .
D gene: TRBD1
V gene: TRBV5-5
CDR3 length: 14
CDR3 DNA: TGTGCCAGCAGCTTTGGGACAGGGACCTACGAGCAGTACTTC
CDR3 protein: CASSFGTGTYEQYF

J gene: TRBJ2-1
clone size: .
D gene: TRBD2
V gene: TRBV10-2
CDR3 length: 13
CDR3 DNA: TGCGCCAGCATGAGCGGGGGGGCTGATGAGCAGTTCTTC
CDR3 protein: CASMSGGADEQFF

J gene: TRBJ2-2
clone size: .
D gene: TRBD2
V gene: TRBV27
CDR3 length: 16
CDR3 DNA: TGTGCCAGCAGCGACGGTGCGGGGGCGAACACCGGGGAGCTGTTTTTT
CDR3 protein: CASSDGAGANTGELFF

J gene: TRBJ1-5
clone size: .
D gene: .
V gene: TRBV27
CDR3 length: 14
CDR3 DNA: TGTGCCAGCAGTTGGGCAGGTTTTAATCAGCCCCAGCATTTT
CDR3 protein: CASSWAGFNQPQHF

J gene: TRBJ1-5
clone size: .
D gene: .
V gene: TRBV10-2
CDR3 length: 12
CDR3 DNA: TGCGCCAGCAGTGACCCGGGGCAGCCCCAGCATTTT
CDR3 protein: CASSDPGQPQHF